This T cell receptor beta chain comes out of a study of shared clonotypes between healthy human individuals. Study observations and caveats: Only blood samples were collected, and tissue repertoires likely differ. The study found about 5% of naive CD4 clonotypes shared across a few donors.

CDR1 and CDR2 (germline): MNHEY, SMNVEV (reference sequence). J gave up 5 bases and V 5 bases, and 8 bases lay outside the gene matches. The CDR3 length is 15 residues. A note on this clone: Its specificity is unknown.

Those who donated were healthy HIV-negative adults, with no recent acute infections or vaccinations reported. The assay ran at deep level. This table comes from immunoSEQ multiplex PCR, and its TCRdb copy is limited to in-frame clones, with some not included. Counted here are about 2.4 million clones, 93% occurring once; the ten biggest clones make up approximately 0.37%. The source material was naive CD4+ T cells from PBMCs. The sample's subset: CD45RA+ positively selected. This TCR derives from a young man in good health. Some clones in this sample may be carry-over from other donors' samples. The V gene is TRBV27, the J gene TRBJ2-7, with 11 bases identical to TRBD2. For the CDR3, the DNA is TGTGCCAGCAGTCGGCGACTAGCGGGAAACCACGAGCAGTACTTC. As protein: CASSRRLAGNHEQYF.